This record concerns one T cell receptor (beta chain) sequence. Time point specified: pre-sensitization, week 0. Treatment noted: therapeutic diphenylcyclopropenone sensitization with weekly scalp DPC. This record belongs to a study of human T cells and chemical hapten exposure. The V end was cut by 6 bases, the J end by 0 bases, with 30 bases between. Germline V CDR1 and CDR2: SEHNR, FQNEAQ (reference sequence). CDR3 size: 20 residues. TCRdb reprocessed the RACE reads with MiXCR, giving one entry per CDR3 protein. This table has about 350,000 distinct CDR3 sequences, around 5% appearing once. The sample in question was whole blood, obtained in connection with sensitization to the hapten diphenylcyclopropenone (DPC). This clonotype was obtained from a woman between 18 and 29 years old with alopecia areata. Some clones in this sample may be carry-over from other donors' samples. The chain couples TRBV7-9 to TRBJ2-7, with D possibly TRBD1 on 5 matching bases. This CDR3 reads CASSLFGSGWNTIYSYEQYF. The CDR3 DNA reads TGTGCCAGCAGTCTCTTCGGGTCAGGGTGGAATACCATTTACTCCTACGAGCAGTACTTC.